The clone carrying this TCR beta chain was observed once. Its antigen remains unknown. The PCR employed 60 Vbeta primers together with 13 Jbeta primers. The method was immunoSEQ multiplex PCR; TCRdb's version includes in-frame clones alone and lacks a portion of them. Of about 110,000 clones listed, 70% to 85% are singletons. The data stem from a study of cytomegalovirus exposure and HLA in healthy donors. The study, taken as a whole, reports: Overall, roughly 170 TCR beta chains were annotated as cytomegalovirus-associated. Later analysis demonstrated an association between a missense DCLRE1C variant and TCR beta V- and J-gene trimming.

CDR1 KGHSH and CDR2 LQKENI come from the germline V gene. The CDR3 is 13 residues long. V was pared by 2 bases and J by 14 bases, with 7 bases of the junction left unmatched. Donors showed nominal health when sampled, although they likely had unrecorded immune exposures. V and J are TRBV18 and TRBJ2-3; the match to TRBD1 covers 10 bases. The receptor was isolated from a woman aged 40 to 49 in good health and CMV-seronegative. Sequenced sample: PBMCs. The CDR3: CASSPGRDRGGYF. In DNA form, the CDR3 reads TGTGCCAGCTCACCAGGCCGGGACAGGGGAGGGTATTTT. The full variable domain, rest sourced from reference TRBV18 and TRBJ2-3, is NAGVMQNPRHLVRRRGQEARLRCSPMKGHSHVYWYRQLPEEGLKFMVYLQKENIIDESGMPKERFSAEFPKEGPSILRIQQVVRGDSAAYFCASSPGRDRGGYFGPGTRLTVL.